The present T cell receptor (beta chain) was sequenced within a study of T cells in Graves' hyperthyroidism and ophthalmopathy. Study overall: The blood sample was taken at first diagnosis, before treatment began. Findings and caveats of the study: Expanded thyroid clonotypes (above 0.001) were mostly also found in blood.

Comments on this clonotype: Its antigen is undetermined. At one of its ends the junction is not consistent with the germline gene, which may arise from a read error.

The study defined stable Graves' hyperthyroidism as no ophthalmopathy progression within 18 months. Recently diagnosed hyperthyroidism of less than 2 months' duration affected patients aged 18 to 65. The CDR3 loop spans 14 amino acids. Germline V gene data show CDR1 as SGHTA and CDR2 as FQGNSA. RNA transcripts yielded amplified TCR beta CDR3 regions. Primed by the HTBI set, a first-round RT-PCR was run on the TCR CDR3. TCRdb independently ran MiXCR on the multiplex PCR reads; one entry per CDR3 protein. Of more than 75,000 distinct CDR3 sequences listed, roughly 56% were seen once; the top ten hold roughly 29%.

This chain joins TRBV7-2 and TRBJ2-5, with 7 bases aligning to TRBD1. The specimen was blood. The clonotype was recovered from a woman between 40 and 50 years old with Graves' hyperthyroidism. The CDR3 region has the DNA TGCGCCAGCAGCCAAGATTGGACAGGTGTGACCCAGTACTTC. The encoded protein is CASSQDWTGVTQYF. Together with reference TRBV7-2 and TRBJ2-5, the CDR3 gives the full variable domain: GAGVSQSPSNKVTEKGKDVELRCDPISGHTALYWYRQSLGQGLEFLIYFQGNSAPDKSGLPSDRFSAERTGGSVSTLTIQRTQQEDSAVYLCASSQDWTGVTQYFGPGTRLLVL.